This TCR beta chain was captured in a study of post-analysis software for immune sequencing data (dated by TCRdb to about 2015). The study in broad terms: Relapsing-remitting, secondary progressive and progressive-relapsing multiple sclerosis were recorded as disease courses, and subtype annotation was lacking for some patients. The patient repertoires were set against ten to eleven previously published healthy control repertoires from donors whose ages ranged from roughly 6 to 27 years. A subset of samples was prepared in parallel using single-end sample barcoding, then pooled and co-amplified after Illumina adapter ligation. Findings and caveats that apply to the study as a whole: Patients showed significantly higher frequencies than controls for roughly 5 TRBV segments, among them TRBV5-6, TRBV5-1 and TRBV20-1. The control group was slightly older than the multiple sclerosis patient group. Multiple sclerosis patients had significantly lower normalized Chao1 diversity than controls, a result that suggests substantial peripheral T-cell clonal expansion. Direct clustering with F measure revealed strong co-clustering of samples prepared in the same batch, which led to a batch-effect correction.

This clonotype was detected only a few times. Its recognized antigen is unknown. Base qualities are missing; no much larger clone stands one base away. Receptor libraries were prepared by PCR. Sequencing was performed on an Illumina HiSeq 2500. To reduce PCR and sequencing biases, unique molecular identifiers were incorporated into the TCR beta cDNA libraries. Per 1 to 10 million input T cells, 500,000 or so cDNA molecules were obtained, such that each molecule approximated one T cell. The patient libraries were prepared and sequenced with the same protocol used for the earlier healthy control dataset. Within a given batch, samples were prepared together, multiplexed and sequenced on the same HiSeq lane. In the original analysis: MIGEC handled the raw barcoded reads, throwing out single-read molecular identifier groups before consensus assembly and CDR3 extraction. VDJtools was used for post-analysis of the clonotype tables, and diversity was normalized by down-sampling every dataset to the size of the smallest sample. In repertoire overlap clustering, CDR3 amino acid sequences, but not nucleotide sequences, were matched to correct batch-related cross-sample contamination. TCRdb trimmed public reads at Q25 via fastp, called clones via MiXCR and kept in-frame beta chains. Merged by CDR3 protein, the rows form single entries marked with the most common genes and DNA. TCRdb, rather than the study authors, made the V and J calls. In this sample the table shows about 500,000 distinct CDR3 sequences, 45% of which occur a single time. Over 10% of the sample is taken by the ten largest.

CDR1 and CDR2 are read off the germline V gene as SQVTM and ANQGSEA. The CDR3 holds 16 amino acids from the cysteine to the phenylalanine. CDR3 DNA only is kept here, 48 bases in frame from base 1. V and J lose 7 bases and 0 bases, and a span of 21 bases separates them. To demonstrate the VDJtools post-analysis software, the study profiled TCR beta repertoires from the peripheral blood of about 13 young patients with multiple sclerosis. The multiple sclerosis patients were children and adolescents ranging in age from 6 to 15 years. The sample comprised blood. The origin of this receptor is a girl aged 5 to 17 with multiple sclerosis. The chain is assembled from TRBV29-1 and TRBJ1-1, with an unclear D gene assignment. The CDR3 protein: CSAHKEGILMNTEAFF. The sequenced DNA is TGCAGCGCCCATAAAGAGGGAATTCTAATGAACACTGAAGCTTTCTTT. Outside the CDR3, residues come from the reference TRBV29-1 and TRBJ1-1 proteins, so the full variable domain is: SAVISQKPSRDICQRGTSLTIQCQVDSQVTMMFWYRQQPGQSLTLIATANQGSEATYESGFVIDKFPISRPNLTFSTLTVSNMSPEDSSIYLCSAHKEGILMNTEAFFGQGTRLTVV.